This is a list of T cell receptor beta chains from one sample in a study of radiation and T cells in renal cell carcinoma. Some clones are missing from TCRdb's copy, which holds only in-frame ones; the method was immunoSEQ multiplex PCR. The table has over 120,000 clones, 70% to 90% seen once. This sample comprised blood, obtained from a patient whose treatment included radiotherapy and nephrectomy. These receptor sequences come from a woman in her forties or fifties with renal cell carcinoma. Both conserved end residues are part of each CDR3. The D gene is left open where the match is weak. Size tells how often a clone was seen (once, few, many) or the class of an expanded clone, and some rows leave it out.

>TRBJ1-2|TRBV4-3|.|once
CASSQERPGVGGGYTF
TGCGCCAGCAGCCAAGAGAGGCCGGGGGTGGGAGGTGGCTACACCTTC
>TRBJ2-7|TRBV7-2|.|.
CASSLDGLLDEQYF
TGTGCCAGCAGCTTAGACGGTCTTCTGGACGAGCAGTACTTC
>TRBJ2-7|TRBV30|TRBD2|.
CAWSSGGSTYEQYF
TGTGCCTGGAGTAGCGGGGGAAGCACCTACGAGCAGTACTTC
>TRBJ2-5|TRBV25-1|.|.
CASSENTQETQYF
TGTGCCAGCAGTGAAAACACCCAAGAGACCCAGTACTTC
>TRBJ1-4|TRBV5-4|.|.
CACEVGEKLFF
TGTGCCTGCGAGGTCGGTGAAAAACTGTTTTTT
>TRBJ2-7|TRBV7-8|.|.
CASSLSGFSYEQYF
TGTGCCAGCAGCTTATCGGGGTTCTCCTACGAGCAGTACTTC
>TRBJ1-4|TRBV4-3|.|.
CASSQVMDEKLFF
TGCGCCAGCAGCCAAGTCATGGATGAAAAACTGTTTTTT
>TRBJ1-1|TRBV5-8|.|.
CASSLAARGARRAFF
TGTGCCAGCAGCTTGGCGGCACGGGGGGCGAGGAGAGCTTTCTTT
>TRBJ1-3|TRBV7-2|TRBD1|.
CASRPQGAAGNTIYF
TGTGCCAGCAGACCCCAGGGGGCGGCTGGAAACACCATATATTTT
>TRBJ2-1|TRBV6-5|.|.
CASSYAGRSYNEQFF
TGTGCCAGCAGTTACGCGGGTCGCTCCTACAATGAGCAGTTCTTC
>TRBJ2-3|TRBV4-3|.|.
CASSQRQFGTDTQYF
TGCGCCAGCAGCCAAAGACAGTTCGGCACAGATACGCAGTATTTT
>TRBJ2-1|TRBV7-2|.|.
CASSLVADHNEQFF
TGTGCCAGCAGCTTAGTTGCGGACCACAATGAGCAGTTCTTC
>TRBJ2-1|TRBV5-4|TRBD2|.
CASVGLAGDGEQFF
TGTGCCAGCGTGGGACTAGCGGGAGACGGTGAGCAGTTCTTC
>TRBJ2-2|TRBV15|.|.
CATSRLSTGTANTGELFF
TGTGCCACCAGCAGACTCAGTACCGGGACCGCGAACACCGGGGAGCTGTTTTTT
>TRBJ2-3|TRBV9|TRBD2|.
CASSETSGRSTDTQYF
TGTGCCAGCAGCGAGACTAGCGGGCGAAGCACAGATACGCAGTATTTT
>TRBJ2-2|TRBV15|.|.
CATSRDQGSELGTGELFF
TGTGCCACCAGCAGAGATCAGGGATCCGAATTGGGCACCGGGGAGCTGTTTTTT
>TRBJ2-4|TRBV25-1|TRBD2|.
CASRPREGSAKNIQYF
TGTGCCAGCAGACCCCGGGAGGGATCAGCCAAAAACATTCAGTACTTC
>TRBJ2-7|TRBV28|TRBD1|.
CASSPGGRSYEQYF
TGTGCCAGCAGCCCAGGGGGCCGGTCGTACGAGCAGTACTTC
>TRBJ1-5|TRBV19|TRBD1|.
CASSGTGNQPQHF
TGTGCCAGTAGTGGGACAGGGAATCAGCCCCAGCATTTT
>TRBJ1-5|TRBV14|TRBD1|.
CASSRPDRGNQPQHF
TGTGCCAGCAGCCGGCCGGACAGGGGCAATCAGCCCCAGCATTTT
>TRBJ2-7|TRBV10-2|TRBD2|once
CASSASGISHEQYF
TGCGCCAGCAGTGCAAGCGGGATCTCGCACGAGCAGTACTTC
>TRBJ1-4|TRBV2|.|.
CASRKEATNEKLFF
TGTGCCAGCAGAAAGGAAGCAACTAATGAAAAACTGTTTTTT
>TRBJ1-4|TRBV11-2|.|.
CASSLGEREKLFF
TGTGCCAGCAGCTTGGGGGAAAGGGAAAAACTGTTTTTT
>TRBJ2-7|TRBV6-6|TRBD1|.
CASSYDREGYEQYF
TGTGCCAGCAGTTACGACAGGGAAGGCTACGAGCAGTACTTC